This T cell receptor beta chain was sequenced during a study of Graves' ophthalmopathy and Graves' hyperthyroidism. General study findings and limits: Blood samples also showed most expanded thyroid clonotypes exceeding 0.001 frequency.

V lost 6 bases, J lost 3 bases, and 18 bases lay in between. The CDR3 has 16 amino acids. The germline CDR1 and CDR2 sequences are MNHEY and SVGEGT. This clonotype was seen repeatedly, ten times or more. Its antigen remains unknown. RNA transcripts yielded amplified TCR beta CDR3 regions. HTBI primers primed a first-round RT-PCR, and a second-round multiplex PCR followed. In TCRdb, the multiplex PCR reads were re-called with MiXCR into one record per CDR3 protein. The table shows around 340,000 distinct CDR3 sequences, with roughly 15% occurring only once. Clinicians made diagnoses from clinical symptoms, serum thyroxine, TRAb, thyroid ultrasound and orbital computed tomography. PBMCs had their origin in fresh peripheral blood (about 10 ml).

The V call is TRBV6-2 or TRBV6-3, the J call TRBJ1-5, with D perhaps matching TRBD1 (5 bases). Sequencing used peripheral blood. The sequence derives from an adult man with Graves' ophthalmopathy. This CDR3 is CASSNPTGAYNQPQHF. CDR3 nucleotides: TGTGCCAGCAGCAACCCCACAGGAGCGTACAATCAGCCCCAGCATTTT.